This is a list of T cell receptor beta chains from one sample in a study of blood T cells in healthy people across ages. In TCRdb, the 5' RACE reads were re-called with MiXCR into one record per CDR3 protein. The data show over 700,000 distinct CDR3 sequences, less than 70% seen once. What was sequenced was blood. The receptor source for this set is a man older than 75 in good health. CDR3s include the opening cysteine and the closing phenylalanine or tryptophan. The order of the fields is CDR3 protein, CDR3 DNA, J gene, clone size, V gene, D gene. D genes are given only for firm matches. The listing skips clone size in some rows; elsewhere it reads once, few, many or a size class.

CASSHQGVSSYNSPLHF | TGTGCCAGCAGTCATCAGGGAGTTAGCTCCTATAATTCACCCCTCCACTTT | TRBJ1-6 | - | TRBV27 | -
CASTTRGRDTRPGANVLTF | TGTGCCAGCACCACTAGAGGCCGGGACACTAGGCCTGGGGCCAACGTCCTGACTTTC | TRBJ2-6 | few | TRBV7-2 | -
CASSPQTANTEVFF | TGTGCCAGCAGCCCCCAGACCGCAAACACTGAAGTTTTCTTT | TRBJ1-1 | - | TRBV12-3/TRBV12-4 | -
CASSQERVRTGNYGYTF | TGTGCCAGCAGCCAAGAACGAGTGAGGACGGGTAACTATGGCTACACCTTC | TRBJ1-2 | - | TRBV3-1 | -
CSANRDSQETQYF | TGCAGTGCTAACAGGGACAGCCAAGAGACCCAGTACTTC | TRBJ2-5 | few | TRBV20-1 | TRBD1
CASRAGQQPQHF | TGTGCCAGCAGAGCCGGACAGCAGCCCCAGCATTTT | TRBJ1-5 | many | TRBV12-3/TRBV12-4 | -
CASSSIGLGAFF | TGTGCCAGCAGTTCCATAGGGCTAGGAGCTTTCTTT | TRBJ1-1 | - | TRBV27 | -
CASSFRTGNTEAFF | TGCGCCAGCAGCTTTCGGACTGGGAACACTGAAGCTTTCTTT | TRBJ1-1 | - | TRBV5-1 | -
CASSQEQRFQETQYF | TGCGCCAGCAGCCAAGAACAACGGTTCCAAGAGACCCAGTACTTC | TRBJ2-5 | few | TRBV4-1 | -
CASSAWTSGSTDTQYF | TGTGCCAGCAGCGCTTGGACTAGCGGTAGCACAGATACGCAGTATTTT | TRBJ2-3 | - | TRBV13 | TRBD2
CASSSKSRGTTQYF | TGTGCCAGCAGCTCCAAATCGCGGGGGACTACGCAGTATTTT | TRBJ2-3 | - | TRBV7-3 | TRBD2
CASSFRGTPVETQYF | TGTGCCAGCAGCTTCCGGGGGACCCCTGTAGAGACCCAGTACTTC | TRBJ2-5 | - | TRBV13 | -
CASSFERELRETQYF | TGTGCCAGCAGTTTTGAGCGGGAGTTGAGAGAGACCCAGTACTTC | TRBJ2-5 | few | TRBV12-3/TRBV12-4 | TRBD2
CSASQGVNTEAFF | TGCAGCGCCTCACAGGGGGTGAACACTGAAGCTTTCTTT | TRBJ1-1 | - | TRBV29-1 | TRBD1
CASSLPPPREQYF | TGTGCCAGCAGCTTACCCCCCCCGAGGGAGCAGTACTTC | TRBJ2-7 | few | TRBV7-2 | -
CASSPGEATQPQHF | TGTGCCAGCAGTCCTGGGGAGGCGACTCAGCCCCAGCATTTT | TRBJ1-5 | - | TRBV25-1 | -
CSARDNPEQFF | TGCAGTGCTAGAGATAACCCAGAGCAGTTCTTC | TRBJ2-1 | - | TRBV20-1 | -
CASSSTLAGGHEQYF | TGTGCCAGCAGCTCAACACTAGCGGGAGGGCACGAGCAGTACTTC | TRBJ2-7 | - | TRBV7-6 | TRBD2
CATSEQNGGSNQPRHF | TGTGCCACCAGTGAACAGAACGGGGGAAGCAATCAGCCCCGGCATTTT | TRBJ1-5 | - | TRBV24-1 | -
CASSLLVTVTYEQYF | TGTGCCAGCAGCTTACTGGTGACAGTTACCTACGAGCAGTACTTC | TRBJ2-7 | - | TRBV11-2 | -
CASSSATENTEAFF | TGTGCCAGCAGTTCCGCGACAGAGAACACTGAAGCTTTCTTT | TRBJ1-1 | - | TRBV6-2/TRBV6-3 | -
CSAIAGTRLKGEQFF | TGCAGTGCTATAGCCGGGACTAGACTTAAGGGTGAGCAGTTCTTC | TRBJ2-1 | - | TRBV20-1 | TRBD2
CASSHPSGYGYTF | TGCGCCAGCAGCCATCCGTCTGGCTATGGCTACACCTTC | TRBJ1-2 | - | TRBV4-1 | -
CASSEALQGGGYTF | TGTGCCAGCAGTGAAGCGTTACAGGGAGGAGGCTACACCTTC | TRBJ1-2 | - | TRBV6-1 | -
CASSRLAGGKETQYF | TGTGCCAGCAGCCGTCTAGCGGGAGGGAAGGAGACCCAGTACTTC | TRBJ2-5 | few | TRBV7-8 | TRBD2
CASSLDGTSGRLLYNEQFF | TGTGCCAGCAGCTTAGATGGGACTAGCGGGAGGCTACTCTACAATGAGCAGTTCTTC | TRBJ2-1 | few | TRBV7-2 | TRBD2
CASRPLTGRSSYNSPLHF | TGCGCCAGCAGGCCGTTGACAGGAAGGAGCTCCTATAATTCACCCCTCCACTTT | TRBJ1-6 | few | TRBV5-1 | -
CSASAGADTGELFF | TGCAGTGCTTCAGCGGGAGCGGACACCGGGGAGCTGTTTTTT | TRBJ2-2 | - | TRBV20-1 | TRBD2
CASSQGQGSREQYF | TGTGCCAGCAGCCAGGGACAGGGATCACGCGAGCAGTACTTC | TRBJ2-7 | - | TRBV7-2 | TRBD1
CASSVQGNEQFF | TGTGCCAGCAGTGTACAGGGGAATGAGCAGTTCTTC | TRBJ2-1 | few | TRBV2 | TRBD1
CASSGRAGDYGYTF | TGTGCCAGCAGCGGCCGAGCAGGGGACTATGGCTACACCTTC | TRBJ1-2 | few | TRBV9 | -
CASWRDQYNEQFF | TGTGCCAGCTGGCGGGACCAATACAATGAGCAGTTCTTC | TRBJ2-1 | - | TRBV6-1 | -